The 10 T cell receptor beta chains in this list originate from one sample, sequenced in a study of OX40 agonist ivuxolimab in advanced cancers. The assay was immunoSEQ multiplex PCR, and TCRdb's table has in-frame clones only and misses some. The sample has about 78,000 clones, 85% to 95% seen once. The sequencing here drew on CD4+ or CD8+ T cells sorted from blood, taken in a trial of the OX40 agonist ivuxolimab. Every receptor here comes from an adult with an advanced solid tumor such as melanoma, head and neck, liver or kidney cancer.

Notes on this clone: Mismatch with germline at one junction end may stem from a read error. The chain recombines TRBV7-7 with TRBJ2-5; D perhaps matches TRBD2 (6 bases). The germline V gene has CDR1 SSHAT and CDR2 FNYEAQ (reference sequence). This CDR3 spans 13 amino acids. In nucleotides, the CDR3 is TGTGCTAGCAGCTGGGACTCCCAAGAGACCCAGTACTTC. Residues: CASSWDSQETQYF.

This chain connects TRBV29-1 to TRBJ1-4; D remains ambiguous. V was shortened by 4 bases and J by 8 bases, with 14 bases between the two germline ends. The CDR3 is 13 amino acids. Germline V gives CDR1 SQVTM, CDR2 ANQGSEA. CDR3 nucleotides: TGCAGCGTTGCGGGCGGCAATGGGGAAAAACTGTTTTTT. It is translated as CSVAGGNGEKLFF.

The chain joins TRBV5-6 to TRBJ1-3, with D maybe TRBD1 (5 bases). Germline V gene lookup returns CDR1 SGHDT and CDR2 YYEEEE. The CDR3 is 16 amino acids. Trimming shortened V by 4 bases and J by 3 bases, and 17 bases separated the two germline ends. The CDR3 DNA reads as TGTGCCAGCAGCAGGACACCCCTCCGGGGTGGAAACACCATATATTTT. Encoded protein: CASSRTPLRGGNTIYF.

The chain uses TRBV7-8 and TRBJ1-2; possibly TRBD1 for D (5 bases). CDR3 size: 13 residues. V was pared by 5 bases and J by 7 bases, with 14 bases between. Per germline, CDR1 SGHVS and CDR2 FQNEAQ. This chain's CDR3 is CASSPPGWGGYTF. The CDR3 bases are TGTGCCAGCAGCCCTCCAGGGTGGGGTGGCTACACCTTC.

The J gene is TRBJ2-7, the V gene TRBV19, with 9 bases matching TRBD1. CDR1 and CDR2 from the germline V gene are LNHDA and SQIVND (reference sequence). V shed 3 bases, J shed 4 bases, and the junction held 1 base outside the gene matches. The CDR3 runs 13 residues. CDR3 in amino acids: CASSIGTGYEQYF. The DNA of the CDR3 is TGTGCCAGTAGTATCGGGACAGGGTACGAGCAGTACTTC.

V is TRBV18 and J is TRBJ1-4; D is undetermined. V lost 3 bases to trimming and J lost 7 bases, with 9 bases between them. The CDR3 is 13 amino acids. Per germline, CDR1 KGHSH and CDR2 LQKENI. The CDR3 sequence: CASSPRRAEKLFF. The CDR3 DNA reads TGTGCCAGCTCACCCAGACGGGCTGAAAAACTGTTTTTT.

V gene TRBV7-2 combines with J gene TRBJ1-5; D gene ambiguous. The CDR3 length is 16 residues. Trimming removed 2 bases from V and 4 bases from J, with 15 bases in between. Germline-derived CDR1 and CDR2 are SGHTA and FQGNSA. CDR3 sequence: CASSLTLTAANQPQHF. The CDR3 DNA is TGTGCCAGCAGCTTAACCCTGACGGCCGCAAATCAGCCCCAGCATTTT.

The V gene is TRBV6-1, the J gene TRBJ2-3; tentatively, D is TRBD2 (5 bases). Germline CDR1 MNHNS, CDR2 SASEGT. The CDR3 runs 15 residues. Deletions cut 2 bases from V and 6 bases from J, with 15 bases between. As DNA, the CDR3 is TGTGCCAGCAGTGAATCAAACAGCGGTCGGGATACGCAGTATTTT. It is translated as CASSESNSGRDTQYF.

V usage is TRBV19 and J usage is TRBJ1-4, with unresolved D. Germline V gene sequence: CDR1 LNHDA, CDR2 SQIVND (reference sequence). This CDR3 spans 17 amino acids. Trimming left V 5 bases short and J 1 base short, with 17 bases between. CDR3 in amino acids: CASSDRLSAGTNEKLFF. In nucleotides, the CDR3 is TGTGCCAGTAGTGACCGACTTTCCGCCGGAACTAATGAAAAACTGTTTTTT.

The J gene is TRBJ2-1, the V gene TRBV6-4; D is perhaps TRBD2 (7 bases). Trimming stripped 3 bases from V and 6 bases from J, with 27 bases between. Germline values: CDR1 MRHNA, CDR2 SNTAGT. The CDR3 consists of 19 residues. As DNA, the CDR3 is TGTGCCAGCAGTGAAACAGGGTGGCGCGGGAGCCGCCTCCGCAATGAGCAGTTCTTC. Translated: CASSETGWRGSRLRNEQFF.